The TCR beta chain under discussion was sequenced for a study of cytomegalovirus exposure and HLA in healthy donors. The ends were cut back, 5 bases at V and 0 bases at J, with 9 bases in the middle. This CDR3 region has 14 residues. Germline assignment: CDR1 MNHNY and CDR2 SVGAGI (reference sequence). The PCR had 60 Vbeta and 13 Jbeta primers. The data were produced by immunoSEQ multiplex PCR, yet TCRdb's version contains in-frame clones alone and is incomplete. The table has around 130,000 clones, around 69% seen once. This clone was counted a few times. The receptor was isolated from a woman between 40 and 50 years old in good health and CMV-seropositive. The rearrangement uses TRBV6-6 and TRBJ2-3, with D possibly matching TRBD2 (5 bases). The sample comprised PBMCs. CDR3 in amino acids: CASSGTGSTDTQYF. CDR3 DNA sequence: TGTGCCAGCAGTGGAACGGGAAGCACAGATACGCAGTATTTT.